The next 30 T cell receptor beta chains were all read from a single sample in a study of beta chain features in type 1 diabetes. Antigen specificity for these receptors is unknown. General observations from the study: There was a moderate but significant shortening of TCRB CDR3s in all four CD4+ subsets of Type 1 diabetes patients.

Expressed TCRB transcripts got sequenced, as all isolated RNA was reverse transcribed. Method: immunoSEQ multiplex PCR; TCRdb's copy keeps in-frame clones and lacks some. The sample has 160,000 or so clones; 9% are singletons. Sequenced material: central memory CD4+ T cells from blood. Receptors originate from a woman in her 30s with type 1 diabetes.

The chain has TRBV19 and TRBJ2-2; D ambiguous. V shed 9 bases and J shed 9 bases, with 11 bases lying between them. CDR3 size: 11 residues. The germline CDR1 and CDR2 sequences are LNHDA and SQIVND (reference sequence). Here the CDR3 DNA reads TGTGCCAGCCGACAAAAAAGGGAGCTGTTTTTT. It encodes CASRQKRELFF.

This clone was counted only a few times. The CDR3, as DNA: TGTGCCAGCAGCCAAGTCGTAGCGGAAAACACAGATACGCAGTATTTT. Protein: CASSQVVAENTDTQYF. This chain connects TRBV4-2 to TRBJ2-3; TRBD2 might be the D (6 bases). Germline V gene lookup returns CDR1 LGHNA and CDR2 YNFKEQ. V lost 1 base to trimming and J lost 2 bases, with 13 bases between them. The CDR3 runs to 16 residues.

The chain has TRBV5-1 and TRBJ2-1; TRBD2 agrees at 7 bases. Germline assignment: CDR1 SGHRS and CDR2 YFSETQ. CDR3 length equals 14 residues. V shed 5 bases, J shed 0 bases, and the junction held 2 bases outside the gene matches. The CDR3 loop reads CASSTGGSYNEQFF. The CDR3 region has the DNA TGCGCCAGCAGTACGGGAGGCTCCTACAATGAGCAGTTCTTC.

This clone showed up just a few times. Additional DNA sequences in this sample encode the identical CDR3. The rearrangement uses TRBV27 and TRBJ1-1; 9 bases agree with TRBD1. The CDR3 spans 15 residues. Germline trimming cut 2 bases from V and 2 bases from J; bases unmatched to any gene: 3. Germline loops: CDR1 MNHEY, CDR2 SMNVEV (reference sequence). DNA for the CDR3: TGTGCCAGCAGTTTAAGGGGACAGGGAAACACTGAAGCTTTCTTT. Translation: CASSLRGQGNTEAFF.

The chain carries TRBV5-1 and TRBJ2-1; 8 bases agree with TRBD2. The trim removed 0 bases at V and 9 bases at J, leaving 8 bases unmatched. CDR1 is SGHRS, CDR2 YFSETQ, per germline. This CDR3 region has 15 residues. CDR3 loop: CASSLDWTSPSEQFF. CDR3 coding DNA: TGCGCCAGCAGCTTGGATTGGACTAGCCCGAGTGAGCAGTTCTTC. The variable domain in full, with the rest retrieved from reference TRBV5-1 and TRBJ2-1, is KAGVTQTPRYLIKTRGQQVTLSCSPISGHRSVSWYQQTPGQGLQFLFEYFSETQRNKGNFPGRFSGRQFSNSRSEMNVSTLELGDSALYLCASSLDWTSPSEQFFGPGTRLTVL.

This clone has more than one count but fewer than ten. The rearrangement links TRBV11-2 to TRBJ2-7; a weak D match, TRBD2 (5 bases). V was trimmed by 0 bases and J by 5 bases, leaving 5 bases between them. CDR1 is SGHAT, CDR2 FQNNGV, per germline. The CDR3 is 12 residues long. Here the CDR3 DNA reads TGTGCCAGCAGCTTAGAGGGAGACGAGCAGTACTTC. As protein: CASSLEGDEQYF.

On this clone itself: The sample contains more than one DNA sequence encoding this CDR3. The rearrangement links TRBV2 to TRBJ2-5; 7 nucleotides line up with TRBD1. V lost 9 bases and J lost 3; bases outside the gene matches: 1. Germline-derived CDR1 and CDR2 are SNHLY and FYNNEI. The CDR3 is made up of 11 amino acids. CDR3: CASTGEETQYF. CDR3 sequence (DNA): TGTGCCAGTACAGGGGAAGAGACCCAGTACTTC.

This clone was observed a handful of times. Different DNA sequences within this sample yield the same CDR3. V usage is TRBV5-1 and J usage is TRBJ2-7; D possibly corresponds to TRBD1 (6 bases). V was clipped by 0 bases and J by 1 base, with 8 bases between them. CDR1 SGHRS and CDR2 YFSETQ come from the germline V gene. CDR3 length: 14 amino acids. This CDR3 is CASSLGQGSYEQYF. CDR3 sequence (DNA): TGCGCCAGCAGCTTGGGGCAGGGGTCCTACGAGCAGTACTTC.

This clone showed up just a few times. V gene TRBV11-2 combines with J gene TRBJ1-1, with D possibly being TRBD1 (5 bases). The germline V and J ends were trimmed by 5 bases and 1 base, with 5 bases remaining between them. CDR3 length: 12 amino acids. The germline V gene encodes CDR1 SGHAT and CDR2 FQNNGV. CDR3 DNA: TGTGCCAGCAGCCAGGGGAACACTGAAGCTTTCTTT. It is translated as CASSQGNTEAFF.

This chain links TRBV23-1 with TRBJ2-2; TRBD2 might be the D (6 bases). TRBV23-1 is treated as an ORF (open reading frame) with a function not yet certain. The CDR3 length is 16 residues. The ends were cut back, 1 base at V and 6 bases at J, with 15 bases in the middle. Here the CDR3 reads CASSQFEEGDPGELFF. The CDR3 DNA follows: TGCGCCAGCAGTCAATTCGAGGAGGGAGATCCCGGGGAGCTGTTTTTT.

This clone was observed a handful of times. This CDR3 is CASSLQGASTGELFF. CDR3 bases: TGTGCCAGCTCACTACAGGGGGCGAGCACCGGGGAGCTGTTTTTT. V and J are TRBV18 and TRBJ2-2, with 9 bases fitting TRBD1. The CDR3 is 15 residues long. J lost 4 bases, V lost 4 bases, and 4 bases had no gene match. From germline, CDR1 is KGHSH and CDR2 LQKENI.

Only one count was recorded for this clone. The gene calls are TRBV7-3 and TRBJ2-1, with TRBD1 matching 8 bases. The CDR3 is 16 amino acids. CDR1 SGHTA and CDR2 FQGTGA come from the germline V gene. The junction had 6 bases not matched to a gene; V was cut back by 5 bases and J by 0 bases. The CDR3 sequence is CASSPHTGGSYNEQFF. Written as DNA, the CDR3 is TGTGCCAGCAGCCCACATACAGGGGGCTCCTACAATGAGCAGTTCTTC. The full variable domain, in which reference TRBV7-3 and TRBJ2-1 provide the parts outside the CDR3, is GAGVSQTPSNKVTEKGKYVELRCDPISGHTALYWYRQSLGQGPEFLIYFQGTGAADDSGLPNDRFFAVRPEGSVSTLKIQRTERGDSAVYLCASSPHTGGSYNEQFFGPGTRLTVL.

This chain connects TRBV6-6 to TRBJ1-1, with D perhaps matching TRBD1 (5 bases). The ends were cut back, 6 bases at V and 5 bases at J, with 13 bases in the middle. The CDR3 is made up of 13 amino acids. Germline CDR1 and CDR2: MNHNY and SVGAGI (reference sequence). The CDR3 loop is CASSQGFRTEAFF. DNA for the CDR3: TGTGCCAGCAGCCAGGGATTCCGTACTGAAGCTTTCTTT.

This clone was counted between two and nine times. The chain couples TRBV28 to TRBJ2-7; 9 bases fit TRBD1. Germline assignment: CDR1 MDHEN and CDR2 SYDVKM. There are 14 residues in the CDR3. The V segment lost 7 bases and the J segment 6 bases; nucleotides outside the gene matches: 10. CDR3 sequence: CASTSGGQGLEQYF. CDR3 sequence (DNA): TGTGCCAGCACCTCAGGGGGACAGGGTCTCGAGCAGTACTTC. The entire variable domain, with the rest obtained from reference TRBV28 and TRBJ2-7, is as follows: DVKVTQSSRYLVKRTGEKVFLECVQDMDHENMFWYRQDPGLGLRLIYFSYDVKMKEKGDIPEGYSVSREKKERFSLILESASTNQTSMYLCASTSGGQGLEQYFGPGTRLTVT.

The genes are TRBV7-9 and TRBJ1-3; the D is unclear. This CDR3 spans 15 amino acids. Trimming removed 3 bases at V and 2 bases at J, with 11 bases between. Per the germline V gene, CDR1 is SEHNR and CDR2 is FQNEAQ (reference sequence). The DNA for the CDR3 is TGTGCCAGCAGCTTGGAGGGCTTGGCTGGAAACACCATATATTTT. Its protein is CASSLEGLAGNTIYF.

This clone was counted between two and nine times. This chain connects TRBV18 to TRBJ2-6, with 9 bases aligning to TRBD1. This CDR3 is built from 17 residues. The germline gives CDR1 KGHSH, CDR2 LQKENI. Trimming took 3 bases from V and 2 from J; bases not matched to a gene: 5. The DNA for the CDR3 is TGTGCCAGCTCACCGGGACAGGGATCCCCTGGGGCCAACGTCCTGACTTTC. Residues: CASSPGQGSPGANVLTF.

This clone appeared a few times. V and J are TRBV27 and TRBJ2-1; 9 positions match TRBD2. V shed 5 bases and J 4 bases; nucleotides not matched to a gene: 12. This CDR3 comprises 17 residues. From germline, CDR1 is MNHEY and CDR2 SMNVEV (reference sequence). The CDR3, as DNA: TGTGCCAGCAGTCCCGGGGTTTCTAGCGGGATATACAATGAGCAGTTCTTC. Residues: CASSPGVSSGIYNEQFF.

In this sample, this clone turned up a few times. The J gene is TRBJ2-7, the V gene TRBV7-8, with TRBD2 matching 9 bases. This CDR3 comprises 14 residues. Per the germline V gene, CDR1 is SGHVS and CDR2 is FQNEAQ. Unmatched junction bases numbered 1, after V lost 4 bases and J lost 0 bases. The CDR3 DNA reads TGTGCCAGCAGCTCGACTAGCGGCTCCTACGAGCAGTACTTC. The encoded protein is CASSSTSGSYEQYF.

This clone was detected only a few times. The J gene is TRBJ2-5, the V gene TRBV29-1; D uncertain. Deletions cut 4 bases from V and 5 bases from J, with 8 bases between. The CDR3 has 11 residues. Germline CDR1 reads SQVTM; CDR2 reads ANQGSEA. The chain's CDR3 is CSVAPEETQYF. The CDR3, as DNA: TGCAGCGTTGCCCCGGAGGAGACCCAGTACTTC.

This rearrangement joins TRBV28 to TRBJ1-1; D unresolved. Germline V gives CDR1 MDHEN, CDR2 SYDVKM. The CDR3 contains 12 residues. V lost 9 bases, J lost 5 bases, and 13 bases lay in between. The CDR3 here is CASLATLTEAFF. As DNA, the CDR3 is TGTGCCAGTTTGGCGACTCTGACTGAAGCTTTCTTT.

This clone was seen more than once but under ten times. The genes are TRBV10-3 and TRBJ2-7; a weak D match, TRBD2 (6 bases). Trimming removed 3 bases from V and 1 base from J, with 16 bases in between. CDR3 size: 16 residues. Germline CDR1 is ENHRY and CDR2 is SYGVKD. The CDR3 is CAISEAYSRDSYEQYF. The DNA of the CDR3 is TGTGCCATCAGTGAAGCATATTCGCGGGATTCCTACGAGCAGTACTTC.

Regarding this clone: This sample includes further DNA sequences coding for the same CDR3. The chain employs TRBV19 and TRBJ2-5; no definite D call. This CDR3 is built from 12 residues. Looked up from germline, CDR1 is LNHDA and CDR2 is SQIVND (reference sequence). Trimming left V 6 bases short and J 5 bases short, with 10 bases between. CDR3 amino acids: CASRLAGETQYF. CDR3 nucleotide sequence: TGTGCCAGTAGGTTAGCCGGTGAGACCCAGTACTTC.

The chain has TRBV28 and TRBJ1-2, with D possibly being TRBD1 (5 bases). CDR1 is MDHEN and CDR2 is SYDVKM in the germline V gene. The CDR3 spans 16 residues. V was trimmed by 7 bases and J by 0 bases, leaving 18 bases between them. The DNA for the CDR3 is TGTGCCAGCACCACCTTGGGGACTCTAGCTAACTATGGCTACACCTTC. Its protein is CASTTLGTLANYGYTF.

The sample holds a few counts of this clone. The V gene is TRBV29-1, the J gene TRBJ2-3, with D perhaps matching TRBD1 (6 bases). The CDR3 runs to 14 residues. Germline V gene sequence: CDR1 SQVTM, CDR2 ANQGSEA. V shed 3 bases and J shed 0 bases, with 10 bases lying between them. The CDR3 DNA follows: TGCAGCGTTGATCAGGGGATGAGCACAGATACGCAGTATTTT. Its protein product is CSVDQGMSTDTQYF.

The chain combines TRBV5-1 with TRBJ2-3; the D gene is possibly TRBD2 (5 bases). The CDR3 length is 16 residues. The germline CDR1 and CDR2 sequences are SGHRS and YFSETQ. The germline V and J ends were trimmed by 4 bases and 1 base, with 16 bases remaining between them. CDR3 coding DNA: TGCGCCAGCAGCCCTCCCGGGGTCGAGGGCACAGATACGCAGTATTTT. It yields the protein CASSPPGVEGTDTQYF.

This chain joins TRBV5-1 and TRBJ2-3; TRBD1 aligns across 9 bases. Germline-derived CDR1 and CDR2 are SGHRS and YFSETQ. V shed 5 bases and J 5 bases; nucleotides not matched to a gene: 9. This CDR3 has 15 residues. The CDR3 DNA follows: TGCGCCAGCAGTCCCGGACAGGGGAGTGAAGATACGCAGTATTTT. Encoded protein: CASSPGQGSEDTQYF.

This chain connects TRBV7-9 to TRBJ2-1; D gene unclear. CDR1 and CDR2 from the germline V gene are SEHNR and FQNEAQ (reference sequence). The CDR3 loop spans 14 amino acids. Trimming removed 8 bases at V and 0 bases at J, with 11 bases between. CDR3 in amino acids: CASLNGFSYNEQFF. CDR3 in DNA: TGTGCCAGCCTCAACGGGTTCTCCTACAATGAGCAGTTCTTC.

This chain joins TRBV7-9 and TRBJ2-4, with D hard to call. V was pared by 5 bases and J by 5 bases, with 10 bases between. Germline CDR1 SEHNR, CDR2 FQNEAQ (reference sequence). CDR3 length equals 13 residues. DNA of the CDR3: TGTGCCAGCAGCAGTATAAAGCAAAACATTCAGTACTTC. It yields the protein CASSSIKQNIQYF.

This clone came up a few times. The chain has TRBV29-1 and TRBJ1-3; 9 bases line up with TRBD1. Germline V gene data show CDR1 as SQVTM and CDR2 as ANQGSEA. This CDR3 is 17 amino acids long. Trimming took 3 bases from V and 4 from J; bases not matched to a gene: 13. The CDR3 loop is CSVEKMPGQGEGNTIYF. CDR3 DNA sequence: TGCAGCGTTGAGAAGATGCCGGGACAGGGAGAAGGAAACACCATATATTTT.

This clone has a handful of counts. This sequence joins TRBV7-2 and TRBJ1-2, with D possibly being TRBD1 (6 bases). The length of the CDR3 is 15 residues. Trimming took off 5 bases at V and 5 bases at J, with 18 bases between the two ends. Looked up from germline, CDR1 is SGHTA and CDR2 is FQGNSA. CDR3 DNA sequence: TGTGCCAGCAGCCCAGGGACATCGAATGCTTATGGCTACACCTTC. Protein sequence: CASSPGTSNAYGYTF. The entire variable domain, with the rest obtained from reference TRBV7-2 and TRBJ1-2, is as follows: GAGVSQSPSNKVTEKGKDVELRCDPISGHTALYWYRQSLGQGLEFLIYFQGNSAPDKSGLPSDRFSAERTGGSVSTLTIQRTQQEDSAVYLCASSPGTSNAYGYTFGSGTRLTVV.